These 12 T cell receptor beta chains were sequenced from one sample in a study of cytomegalovirus exposure and HLA in healthy donors. With 60 Vbeta and 13 Jbeta primers, the PCR was carried out. Sequencing used immunoSEQ multiplex PCR; TCRdb keeps in-frame clones, though not all of them. Of 95,000 or so clones detected, around 81% appear once; the ten largest clones hold 4.2%. Specimen: PBMCs. The receptors shown here come from a woman in her seventies in good health and CMV-seropositive.

This chain joins TRBV21-1 and TRBJ2-7; TRBD1, as called in the table, went unchecked against the DNA. TRBV21-1 is classified as a pseudogene. The CDR3 runs to 17 residues. The DNA of the CDR3 is TGTGCCAGCAGCAAAACTCCAAGACAGGGGGAGGATTACGAGCAGTACTTC. Protein product: CASSKTPRQGEDYEQYF.

V is TRBV30 and J is TRBJ1-2; 9 bases match TRBD1. CDR3 length: 14 amino acids. Unmatched junction bases numbered 10, after V lost 2 bases and J lost 9 bases. Germline V gene sequence: CDR1 GTSNPN, CDR2 SVGIG (reference sequence). The CDR3 DNA sequence: TGTGCCTGGAGTACGGGGACAGGGCTCCTTCGCTACACCTTC. Translating gives CAWSTGTGLLRYTF.

The DNA of the CDR3 is TGTGCCAGCAGGGACGACAGGGTTTACACCTTC. As protein: CASRDDRVYTF. The rearrangement joins TRBV6-1 to TRBJ1-2, with 7 bases matching TRBD1. The trim removed 6 bases at V and 11 bases at J, leaving 6 bases unmatched. Germline V lookup: CDR1 MNHNS, CDR2 SASEGT. The CDR3 runs 11 residues.

The chain uses TRBV9 and TRBJ1-1; 11 bases are a match to TRBD1. Germline values: CDR1 SGDLS, CDR2 YYNGEE. The CDR3 totals 16 residues. The ends lost 4 bases at V and 1 base at J; junction bases unmatched: 6. The CDR3 DNA is TGTGCCAGCAGCACCGGGACAGGGGGGTCGAACACTGAAGCTTTCTTT. This sequence encodes CASSTGTGGSNTEAFF.

V gene TRBV11-2 combines with J gene TRBJ2-2; D uncertain. The length of the CDR3 is 13 residues. Germline CDR1 reads SGHAT; CDR2 reads FQNNGV. V lost 1 base and J 6 bases, leaving 6 bases between the germline ends. Written as DNA, the CDR3 is TGTGCCAGCAGCTTAGGCGAATCCGGGGAGCTGTTTTTT. Protein product: CASSLGESGELFF.

V gene TRBV6-1 combines with J gene TRBJ1-1; TRBD1 might be the D (5 bases). Germline V gene lookup returns CDR1 MNHNS and CDR2 SASEGT. The CDR3 covers 13 residues. V lost 4 bases, J lost 1 base, and 7 bases lay in between. The DNA for the CDR3 is TGTGCCAGCAGTGCAAGGGGGAACACTGAAGCTTTCTTT. This translates into CASSARGNTEAFF.

This chain links TRBV7-9 with TRBJ2-1; 11 bases agree with TRBD2. Germline trimming cut 1 base from V and 4 bases from J; bases unmatched to any gene: 3. The CDR3 is 16 amino acids. The germline V gene has CDR1 SEHNR and CDR2 FQNEAQ (reference sequence). CDR3 protein: CASSLVGTSGYNEQFF. CDR3 DNA sequence: TGTGCCAGCAGCTTAGTTGGGACTAGCGGATACAATGAGCAGTTCTTC.

This clone was picked up a small number of times. The chain recombines TRBV5-4 with TRBJ2-7, with 10 bases that match TRBD1. Trimming removed 0 bases from V and 4 bases from J; junction bases left unmatched: 4. Germline V CDR1 and CDR2: SGHNT, YYREEE (reference sequence). The length of the CDR3 is 15 residues. CDR3 loop: CASSLERTGGYEQYF. The CDR3 DNA is TGTGCCAGCAGCTTGGAGAGGACAGGGGGGTACGAGCAGTACTTC.

The rearrangement links TRBV9 to TRBJ2-1; 10 bases fit TRBD2. The J segment lost 5 bases and the V segment lost 1 base, leaving 15 bases of the junction unmatched. Germline CDR1 and CDR2: SGDLS and YYNGEE. The CDR3 has 19 amino acids. In nucleotides, the CDR3 is TGTGCCAGCAGCGTATCAGTGAGCGGGAGGGCCTTGTTCGACAATGAGCAGTTCTTC. It yields the protein CASSVSVSGRALFDNEQFF.

A single count supports this clone. The chain links TRBV27 to TRBJ1-5, with D possibly matching TRBD1 (6 bases). V was trimmed by 3 bases and J by 0 bases, leaving 15 bases between them. This CDR3 has 17 residues. The germline V gene encodes CDR1 MNHEY and CDR2 SMNVEV (reference sequence). The chain's CDR3 is CASSLGGARYSNQPQHF. CDR3 bases: TGTGCCAGCAGTTTGGGGGGGGCCCGATATAGCAATCAGCCCCAGCATTTT.

The DNA for the CDR3 is TGTTCCTACCTCTCGCAATCCAACACTGAAGCTTTCTTT. This encodes CSYLSQSNTEAFF. The J gene is TRBJ1-1, the V gene TRBV7-9; D uncertain. From germline, CDR1 is SEHNR and CDR2 FQNEAQ (reference sequence). The CDR3 has 13 residues.

The V call is TRBV11-2, the J call TRBJ2-7; 10 bases are shared with TRBD2. Per the germline V gene, CDR1 is SGHAT and CDR2 is FQNNGV. The junction had 10 bases not matched to a gene; V was cut back by 5 bases and J by 6 bases. The CDR3 runs 15 residues. The CDR3 sequence: CASSPSGRVWSEQYF. The DNA of the CDR3 is TGTGCCAGCAGCCCTAGCGGGAGAGTCTGGAGCGAGCAGTACTTC. Full variable domain (remainder filled in from reference TRBV11-2 and TRBJ2-7): EAGVAQSPRYKIIEKRQSVAFWCNPISGHATLYWYQQILGQGPKLLIQFQNNGVVDDSQLPKDRFSAERLKGVDSTLKIQPAKLEDSAVYLCASSPSGRVWSEQYFGPGTRLTVT.